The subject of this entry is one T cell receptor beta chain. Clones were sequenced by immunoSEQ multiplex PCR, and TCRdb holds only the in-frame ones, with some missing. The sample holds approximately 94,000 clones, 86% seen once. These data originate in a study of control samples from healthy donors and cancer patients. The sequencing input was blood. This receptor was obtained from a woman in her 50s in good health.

The CDR3 sequence: CASSLGGTWSDIQYF. CDR3 DNA sequence: TGTGCCAGCAGCTTAGGGGGCACGTGGTCGGACATTCAGTACTTC. The rearrangement links TRBV7-9 to TRBJ2-4; tentatively, D is TRBD1 (5 bases). Germline CDR1 and CDR2: SEHNR and FQNEAQ (reference sequence). There are 15 residues in the CDR3. V lost 1 base to trimming and J lost 8 bases, with 15 bases between them.